The source of this T cell receptor (beta chain) is a study of cytotoxic CD8 clonotypes in ibrutinib-treated CLL. Study findings and constraints: Among the clonotypes, public ones were uncommon and contracted or held stable on treatment.

Sequenced by immunoSEQ multiplex PCR; TCRdb stores in-frame clones only, minus some. The sample yields tens of thousands of clones, approximately 62% seen once. The CDR3 has 16 residues. As for this clone: Its antigen remains unknown.

Sample: PBMCs, taken before ibrutinib treatment. The receptor's source is a human donor with chronic lymphocytic leukemia. This chain links TRBV21-1 with TRBJ2-2; the DNA was not compared with TRBD1, the D call given in the table. TRBV21-1 is assigned pseudogene status. The CDR3 loop is CASSPHGQGADGELFF. As DNA, the CDR3 is TGTGCCAGCAGCCCTCACGGACAGGGGGCGGACGGGGAGCTGTTTTTT.